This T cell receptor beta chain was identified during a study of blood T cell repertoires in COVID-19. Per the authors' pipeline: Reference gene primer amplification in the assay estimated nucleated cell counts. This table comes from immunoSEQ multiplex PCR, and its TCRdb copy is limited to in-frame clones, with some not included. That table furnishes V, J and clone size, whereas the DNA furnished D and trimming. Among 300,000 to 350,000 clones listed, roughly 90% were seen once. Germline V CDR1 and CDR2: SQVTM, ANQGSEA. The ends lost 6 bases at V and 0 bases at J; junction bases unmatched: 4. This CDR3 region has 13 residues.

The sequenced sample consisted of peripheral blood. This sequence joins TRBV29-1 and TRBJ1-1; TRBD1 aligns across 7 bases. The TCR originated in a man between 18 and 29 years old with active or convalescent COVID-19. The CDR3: CSVGDRLNTEAFF. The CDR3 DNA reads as TGCAGCGTCGGGGACAGATTGAACACTGAAGCTTTCTTT.